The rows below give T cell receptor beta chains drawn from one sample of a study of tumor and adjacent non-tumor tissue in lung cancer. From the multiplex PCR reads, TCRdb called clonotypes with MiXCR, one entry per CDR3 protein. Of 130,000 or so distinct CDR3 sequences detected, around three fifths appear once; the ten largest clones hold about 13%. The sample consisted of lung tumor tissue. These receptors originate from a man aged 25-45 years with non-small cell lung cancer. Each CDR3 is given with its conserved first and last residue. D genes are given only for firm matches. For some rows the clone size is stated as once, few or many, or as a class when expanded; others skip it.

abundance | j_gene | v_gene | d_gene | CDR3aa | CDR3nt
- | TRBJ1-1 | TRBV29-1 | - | CRVAFRDRENTEAFF | TGCAGGGTCGCTTTTCGGGATAGGGAAAACACTGAAGCTTTCTTT
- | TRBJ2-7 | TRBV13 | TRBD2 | CASSLLAGDEQYF | TGTGCCAGCAGCTTACTAGCGGGAGACGAGCAGTACTTC
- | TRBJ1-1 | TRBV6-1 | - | CASSRTADTEAFF | TGTGCCAGCAGTAGGACCGCGGACACTGAAGCTTTCTTT
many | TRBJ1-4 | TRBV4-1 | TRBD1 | CASSQGTGEEKLFF | TGCGCCAGCAGCCAAGGGACAGGGGAGGAAAAACTGTTTTTT
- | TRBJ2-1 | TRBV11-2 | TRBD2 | CASSHEGLAGGQSSYNEQFF | TGTGCCAGCAGTCACGAGGGACTAGCGGGAGGCCAGAGCTCCTACAATGAGCAGTTCTTC
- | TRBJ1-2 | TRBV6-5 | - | CACSYGGSADYGYTF | TGTGCCTGTAGTTACGGGGGGAGCGCGGACTATGGCTACACCTTC
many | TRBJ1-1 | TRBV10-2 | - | CASSEERPNTEAFF | TGCGCCAGCAGTGAAGAGCGTCCCAACACTGAAGCTTTCTTT
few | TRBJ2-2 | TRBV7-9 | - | CASSFWSSATGELFF | TGTGCCAGCAGCTTCTGGAGTAGCGCAACCGGGGAGCTGTTTTTT
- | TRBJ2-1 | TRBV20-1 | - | CSAIQPGGYNEQFF | TGCAGTGCTATACAACCGGGGGGCTATAATGAGCAATTCTTC
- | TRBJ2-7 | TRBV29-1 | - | CSVSSSGAYDQYF | TGCAGCGTTTCTAGCAGTGGGGCCTACGATCAGTACTTC
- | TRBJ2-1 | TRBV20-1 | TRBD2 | CTARMAGGYNEQFF | TGCACTGCTAGGATGGCGGGGGGGTATAATGAGCAGTTCTTC
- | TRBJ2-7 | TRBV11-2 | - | CASTLIGRGEQYF | TGTGCCAGTACCTTGATAGGCCGAGGCGAGCAATACTTC
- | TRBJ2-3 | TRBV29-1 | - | CGGRLVGGFTDTQYF | TGCGGCGGGCGCCTAGTGGGGGGCTTCACAGATACGCAGTATTTT
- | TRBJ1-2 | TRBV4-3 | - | CASNHQNSYGYTF | TGCGCCAGCAACCACCAGAATAGCTATGGCTACACCTTC
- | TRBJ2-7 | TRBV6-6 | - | CASSSGHSPYEQYF | TGTGCCAGCAGTTCTGGACATTCTCCCTACGAGCAGTACTTC
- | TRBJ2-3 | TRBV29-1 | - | CSAETPRGGTDTQYF | TGCAGCGCTGAAACACCCAGGGGGGGCACAGATACGCAGTATTTT
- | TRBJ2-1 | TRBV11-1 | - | CASSLATRGSRNEQFF | TGTGCCAGCAGCTTAGCGACCAGAGGGAGCCGCAATGAGCAGTTCTTC
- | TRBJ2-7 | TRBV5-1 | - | CASSLSGRLRSEQYF | TGCGCCAGCAGCTTGTCAGGTCGCTTAAGATCCGAGCAGTACTTC